This TCR beta chain appears in the sequencing data of a study of T-cell reconstitution after alpha-beta-depleted transplantation in children. The library targeted TCRbeta and was prepared with unique molecular identifiers. TCRdb re-derived calls from the PCR reads in MiXCR, one entry per CDR3 protein. Seen here are roughly 310,000 distinct CDR3 sequences, 20% to 30% observed once, and the top ten hold about a tenth. The germline V gene has CDR1 MNHEY and CDR2 SVGAGI. Trimming pared 0 bases from V and 6 bases from J, leaving 9 bases between. The CDR3 length is 14 residues. The clonotype was recovered from a male patient aged 10 to 17 who had a stem cell transplant for acute lymphoblastic leukemia, so the T cells may come from the graft donor. The gene calls are TRBV6-5 and TRBJ1-5, with D uncertain. Sequencing used PBMCs, mostly from graft donor cells, obtained 180 days after TCRalphabeta/CD19-depleted stem cell transplant. The DNA of the CDR3 is TGTGCCAGCAGTTACTCGAGTAAGGGTCAGCCCCAGCATTTT. It translates to CASSYSSKGQPQHF.